The 27 T cell receptor beta chains below come from one sample, sequenced in a study of shared clonotypes between healthy human individuals. Using immunoSEQ multiplex PCR, the repertoire was profiled, and TCRdb retains in-frame clones only, with some absent. The repertoire holds about 2 million clones, with approximately 95% as singletons. The specimen sequenced was naive CD4+ T cells sorted from blood. Subset meaning: CD45RA+ positively selected. Receptors originate from a man younger than 30 in good health.

This chain joins TRBV9 and TRBJ2-7, with D perhaps being TRBD1 or TRBD2 (7 bases each). The CDR3 runs 15 residues. V lost 4 bases and J lost 6, with 20 bases in between. Looked up from germline, CDR1 is SGDLS and CDR2 is YYNGEE. CDR3 coding DNA: TGTGCCAGCAGCCCCATTGGGGGAGGGGGCGGCGAGCAGTACTTC. It encodes CASSPIGGGGGEQYF. Using reference TRBV9 and TRBJ2-7 for the parts outside the CDR3, the full variable domain is DSGVTQTPKHLITATGQRVTLRCSPRSGDLSVYWYQQSLDQGLQFLIQYYNGEERAKGNILERFSAQQFPDLHSELNLSSLELGDSALYFCASSPIGGGGGEQYFGPGTRLTVT.

This clone was counted a few times. Other DNA sequences from this sample encode an identical CDR3 as well. The genes are TRBV7-3 and TRBJ2-3; D not certain. Deletions cut 2 bases from V and 2 bases from J, with 2 bases between. Germline V lookup: CDR1 SGHTA, CDR2 FQGTGA. The CDR3 length is 12 residues. The CDR3 here is CASSLSTDTQYF. The DNA of the CDR3 is TGTGCCAGCAGCTTATCCACAGATACGCAGTATTTT.

CDR3 coding DNA: TGTGCCAGCAGCTCCTCCGGGACAGCTCATTCACCCCTCCACTTT. It translates to CASSSSGTAHSPLHF. This chain links TRBV7-2 with TRBJ1-6, with 7 nucleotides matching TRBD1. The CDR3 sequence is 15 residues long. In germline, CDR1 is SGHTA, CDR2 FQGNSA. J was trimmed by 8 bases and V by 4 bases; bases with no gene match: 8.

V and J are TRBV5-6 and TRBJ2-7, with 8 bases aligning to TRBD1. Looked up from germline, CDR1 is SGHDT and CDR2 is YYEEEE. The trim removed 4 bases at V and 3 bases at J, leaving 6 bases unmatched. CDR3 length equals 14 residues. The CDR3 reads CASSGTGGGYEQYF. The CDR3 nucleotides read TGTGCCAGCAGCGGTACAGGGGGAGGCTACGAGCAGTACTTC. Supplemented by reference TRBV5-6 and TRBJ2-7, the full variable domain reads DAGVTQSPTHLIKTRGQQVTLRCSPKSGHDTVSWYQQALGQGPQFIFQYYEEEERQRGNFPDRFSGHQFPNYSSELNVNALLLGDSALYLCASSGTGGGYEQYFGPGTRLTVT.

The rearrangement links TRBV7-2 to TRBJ1-1; D gene uncertain. V lost 2 bases and J 1 base, leaving 8 bases between the germline ends. Germline-derived CDR1 and CDR2 are SGHTA and FQGNSA. CDR3 size: 14 residues. CDR3: CASSLLAGNTEAFF. The CDR3 bases are TGTGCCAGCAGCTTACTTGCAGGGAACACTGAAGCTTTCTTT.

The sample holds one count of this clone. The V call is TRBV5-1, the J call TRBJ1-1, with TRBD1 identical over 8 bases. Germline-derived CDR1 and CDR2 are SGHRS and YFSETQ. The V gene end was trimmed by 4 bases and the J gene end by 7 bases; junction bases not matched to a gene: 12. The CDR3 contains 15 residues. CDR3 in DNA: TGCGCCAGCAGCCTGGGGGCAGGGGGCGGCTATGAAGCTTTCTTT. Amino acids: CASSLGAGGGYEAFF.

This rearrangement joins TRBV7-2 to TRBJ1-2; D is unresolved. Trimming cost V 1 base and J 0 bases, with 9 bases left between them. Germline V gene sequence: CDR1 SGHTA, CDR2 FQGNSA. The CDR3 covers 15 residues. The CDR3 nucleotides read TGTGCCAGCAGCTTAGGTTATGAAGCTAACTATGGCTACACCTTC. It codes for CASSLGYEANYGYTF.

The chain employs TRBV6-1 and TRBJ1-2; the D gene is possibly TRBD1 (6 bases). The ends were cut back, 3 bases at V and 8 bases at J, with 22 bases in the middle. Per the germline V gene, CDR1 is MNHNS and CDR2 is SASEGT. This CDR3 has 16 residues. CDR3 nucleotide sequence: TGTGCCAGCAGTGACTTCGAGTGGGCAGGGGAGGAGGGCTACACCTTC. It yields the protein CASSDFEWAGEEGYTF.

This clone came up once. V gene TRBV30 combines with J gene TRBJ1-5; 7 bases are shared with TRBD1. The CDR3 extends over 13 amino acids. Germline V gives CDR1 GTSNPN, CDR2 SVGIG (reference sequence). Unmatched junction bases numbered 5, after V lost 2 bases and J lost 7 bases. The CDR3 protein is CAWSFDRDQPQHF. As DNA, the CDR3 is TGTGCCTGGAGTTTTGACAGGGACCAGCCCCAGCATTTT.

This clone appeared a single time. The chain has TRBV5-6 and TRBJ2-3; the D gene is possibly TRBD1 (6 bases). Trimming pared 2 bases from V and 1 base from J, leaving 14 bases between. From germline, CDR1 is SGHDT and CDR2 YYEEEE. The CDR3 spans 16 residues. The CDR3, as DNA: TGTGCCAGCAGCTTCTTCAGGGGCCAAGGCACAGATACGCAGTATTTT. This translates into CASSFFRGQGTDTQYF.

The V call is TRBV5-4, the J call TRBJ2-7; 8 nucleotides agree with TRBD2. The V gene's germline CDR1 is SGHNT and CDR2 YYREEE (reference sequence). There are 15 residues in the CDR3. V shed 5 bases and J 0 bases; nucleotides not matched to a gene: 7. CDR3 bases: TGTGCCAGCAGTTCCGGCGGGAGGAGCTCCTACGAGCAGTACTTC. This gives the protein CASSSGGRSSYEQYF.

To note about this clone: Other DNA sequences in this sample translate to the same CDR3. The gene calls are TRBV5-1 and TRBJ1-2; weak D call: TRBD1 (6 bases). This CDR3 has 13 residues. Looked up from germline, CDR1 is SGHRS and CDR2 is YFSETQ. V gave up 0 bases and J gave up 3 bases, with 6 bases separating them. The CDR3 nucleotides are TGCGCCAGCAGCTTGGGGACAGACTATGGCTACACCTTC. Protein: CASSLGTDYGYTF.

The CDR3: CASSLSGGGGEQYF. Written as DNA, the CDR3 is TGCGCCAGCAGCTTGTCGGGAGGAGGGGGCGAGCAGTACTTC. The chain links TRBV5-1 to TRBJ2-7; D perhaps matches TRBD2 (7 bases). Trimming stripped 1 base from V and 6 bases from J, with 14 bases between. The germline CDR1 and CDR2 sequences are SGHRS and YFSETQ. This CDR3 has 14 amino acids.

V and J are TRBV29-1 and TRBJ2-2, with a possible D match to TRBD2 (5 bases). This CDR3 region has 14 residues. Germline values: CDR1 SQVTM, CDR2 ANQGSEA. As DNA, the CDR3 is TGCAGTGCCCTTAATGGAGGTAGCACCGGGGAGCTGTTTTTT. It encodes CSALNGGSTGELFF.

The chain carries TRBV5-1 and TRBJ2-5, with D perhaps TRBD1 (6 bases). Germline CDR1 is SGHRS and CDR2 is YFSETQ. This CDR3 is 15 amino acids long. V shed 3 bases and J shed 5 bases, with 17 bases lying between them. The CDR3 sequence is CASSSFLGGAETQYF. The CDR3 DNA follows: TGCGCCAGCAGCTCGTTTCTTGGGGGCGCGGAGACCCAGTACTTC.

This CDR3 is CASSFRFEGGPYNEQFF. The CDR3 nucleotides are TGTGCCAGCAGCTTTCGTTTCGAGGGAGGGCCCTACAATGAGCAGTTCTTC. V is TRBV7-2 and J is TRBJ2-1, with TRBD2 matching over 7 bases. Germline V gene sequence: CDR1 SGHTA, CDR2 FQGNSA. After removal of 3 bases from V and 2 bases from J, the junction contained 10 bases not matched to a gene. The CDR3 contains 17 residues.

V gene TRBV4-2 combines with J gene TRBJ1-1, with D possibly matching TRBD1 (5 bases). The CDR3 spans 14 residues. Germline CDR1 reads LGHNA; CDR2 reads YNFKEQ. Trimming took off 0 bases at V and 6 bases at J, with 11 bases between the two ends. CDR3 nucleotides: TGTGCCAGCAGCCAAGAGTCCAGGGCCGCTGAAGCTTTCTTT. It codes for CASSQESRAAEAFF.

This rearrangement joins TRBV29-1 to TRBJ1-4, with D maybe TRBD1 (6 bases). The V end was cut by 6 bases, the J end by 3 bases, with 11 bases between. This CDR3 is built from 13 residues. Germline-derived CDR1 and CDR2 are SQVTM and ANQGSEA. The CDR3 DNA reads as TGCAGCGTAATAACAGGGTCTAATGAAAAACTGTTTTTT. Its translation is CSVITGSNEKLFF.

The chain uses TRBV6-5 and TRBJ1-5; 8 nucleotides align to TRBD1. CDR3 length equals 15 residues. Germline lookup yields CDR1 MNHEY and CDR2 SVGAGI. Unmatched junction bases numbered 8, after V lost 6 bases and J lost 4 bases. CDR3 DNA: TGTGCCAGCAGGGGGACAGGCCTCGATAATCAGCCCCAGCATTTT. Its translation is CASRGTGLDNQPQHF.

The chain carries TRBV14 and TRBJ2-6; D is unclear. Germline CDR1 and CDR2: SGHDN and FVKESK. V shed 0 bases and J shed 0 bases, with 6 bases lying between them. CDR3 size: 16 residues. The CDR3, as DNA: TGTGCCAGCAGCCAAGACCCGTTCTCTGGGGCCAACGTCCTGACTTTC. Protein: CASSQDPFSGANVLTF. The full variable domain, with the rest looked up from reference TRBV14 and TRBJ2-6, is EAGVTQFPSHSVIEKGQTVTLRCDPISGHDNLYWYRRVMGKEIKFLLHFVKESKQDESGMPNNRFLAERTGGTYSTLKVQPAELEDSGVYFCASSQDPFSGANVLTFGAGSRLTVL.

This rearrangement joins TRBV6-1 to TRBJ2-7; 12 bases map to TRBD1. There are 16 residues in the CDR3. The V segment lost 3 bases and the J segment 4 bases; nucleotides outside the gene matches: 7. Germline assignment: CDR1 MNHNS and CDR2 SASEGT. This chain's CDR3 is CASSDTGTGGGYEQYF. The CDR3 region has the DNA TGTGCCAGCAGTGACACCGGGACAGGGGGCGGGTACGAGCAGTACTTC.

The CDR3 region has the DNA TGTGCCAGCAGCCAAGATCTTTTGGGGTCTAATTCCTACGAGCAGTACTTC. Its protein is CASSQDLLGSNSYEQYF. The chain joins TRBV14 to TRBJ2-7, with D unclear. The V gene lost 0 bases and the J gene lost 1 base, with 16 bases spanning the gap. Germline V gives CDR1 SGHDN, CDR2 FVKESK. The CDR3 has 17 amino acids.

The rearrangement links TRBV5-1 to TRBJ1-3; D is possibly TRBD1 (5 bases). The germline V and J ends were trimmed by 4 bases and 0 bases, with 14 bases remaining between them. Germline CDR1 SGHRS, CDR2 YFSETQ. The CDR3 has 16 residues. CDR3 nucleotide sequence: TGCGCCAGCAGCCCTGGGACCGGTCTCTCTGGAAACACCATATATTTT. As protein: CASSPGTGLSGNTIYF.

This chain joins TRBV18 and TRBJ2-1; D not resolved. Germline V gene data show CDR1 as KGHSH and CDR2 as LQKENI. The length of the CDR3 is 12 residues. V dropped 6 bases and J dropped 10 bases, with 13 bases sitting between them. The CDR3 DNA reads as TGTGCCAGCTCCCCCTCGGACGGGGAGCAGTTCTTC. This sequence encodes CASSPSDGEQFF.

J is TRBJ2-7 and V is TRBV2, with 9 bases fitting TRBD2. The germline gives CDR1 SNHLY, CDR2 FYNNEI. The CDR3 is made up of 14 amino acids. V trimming: 6 bases; J trimming: 7 bases; junction bases outside the gene matches: 10. The CDR3 here is CASSGTSLSKEQYF. The CDR3 coding sequence is TGTGCCAGCAGCGGGACTAGCCTATCGAAAGAGCAGTACTTC.

The V call is TRBV6-5, the J call TRBJ1-1; D gene uncertain. The CDR3 contains 13 residues. Trimming took 4 bases from V and 0 from J, leaving 6 bases between them. Germline CDR1 is MNHEY and CDR2 is SVGAGI. The CDR3 coding sequence is TGTGCCAGCAGTTCGATCGTGAACACTGAAGCTTTCTTT. Amino acid sequence: CASSSIVNTEAFF.

The chain uses TRBV19 and TRBJ2-7; D unresolved. In germline, CDR1 is LNHDA, CDR2 SQIVND (reference sequence). The CDR3 runs 14 residues. V was pared by 4 bases and J by 1 base, with 11 bases between. The CDR3 loop is CASSRVSSSYEQYF. In DNA, the CDR3 is TGTGCCAGTAGTAGGGTGTCCTCTTCCTACGAGCAGTACTTC.